This T cell receptor beta chain emerged from a study of CD8 T cells in Susac syndrome. Reverse transcription of about 0.45 to 1 ug RNA used random hexamers. Each CDR3 protein is one row after TCRdb ran MiXCR on the immunoSEQ multiplex PCR reads. Of fewer than 150,000 distinct CDR3 sequences listed, roughly 94% were seen once; the top ten hold 0.27%. The authors carried out high-throughput sequencing of TCR beta. They applied it to CD8+ and CD4+ T cells obtained from blood. V was clipped by 3 bases and J by 3 bases; unmatched bases: 16. Germline lookup yields CDR1 GTSNPN and CDR2 SVGIG (reference sequence). This CDR3 comprises 17 residues.

This receptor was obtained from a human donor in good health. The chain links TRBV30 to TRBJ1-2; 7 bases map to TRBD1. Sequencing was performed on CD8+ T cells from PBMCs. CDR3 in amino acids: CAWRRGQLNKDHYGYTF. CDR3 bases: TGTGCCTGGAGGCGGGGACAGCTCAATAAAGACCACTATGGCTACACCTTC.